These 17 T cell receptor beta chains were sequenced from one sample in a study of T cells in Graves' hyperthyroidism and ophthalmopathy. The source material, RNA transcripts, was used to amplify TCR beta CDR3 regions. First-round RT-PCR with HTBI primers amplified the TCR CDR3 region. TCRdb processed the multiplex PCR reads anew with MiXCR; each CDR3 protein has one entry. The profile shows about 300,000 distinct CDR3 sequences, around 20% of them singletons. The sample was blood. Every receptor here comes from a man in his fifties or sixties with Graves' ophthalmopathy.

Notes on this clonotype: A much larger clone lies a single base off, so this may be a read error. The chain recombines TRBV20-1 with TRBJ2-5; D gene ambiguous. The CDR3 sequence is 13 residues long. The ends were cut back, 3 bases at V and 2 bases at J, with 10 bases in the middle. The germline V gene encodes CDR1 DFQATT and CDR2 SNEGSKA (reference sequence). CDR3 nucleotide sequence: TGCAGTGCTAGCTTTGAGGTTCAAGAGACCCAGTACTTC. This encodes CSASFEVQETQYF.

This chain uses TRBV7-3 with TRBJ1-6; D uncertain. This CDR3 is 13 amino acids long. Trimming took 2 bases from V and 10 from J, leaving 9 bases between them. Per germline, CDR1 SGHTA and CDR2 FQGTGA. The DNA of the CDR3 is TGTGCCAGCAGCTTAGATCAGCGCTCACCCCTCCACTTT. Amino acid sequence: CASSLDQRSPLHF.

This chain's CDR3 is CASRVGGSYNEQFF. The CDR3 coding sequence is TGTGCCAGTAGGGTGGGGGGCTCCTACAATGAGCAGTTCTTC. The genes are TRBV19 and TRBJ2-1, with D possibly being TRBD2 (6 bases). Looked up from germline, CDR1 is LNHDA and CDR2 is SQIVND (reference sequence). The CDR3 loop spans 14 amino acids. V was pared by 6 bases and J by 0 bases, with 9 bases between.

Ten or more counts support this clonotype. The chain couples TRBV2 to TRBJ2-4; D is possibly TRBD1 (6 bases). The CDR3 consists of 15 residues. With 4 bases removed from V and 0 bases from J, the gap between germline ends came to 10 bases. Germline V lookup: CDR1 SNHLY, CDR2 FYNNEI. DNA of the CDR3: TGTGCCAGCAGTGCAGGGGTTCTAGCCAAAAACATTCAGTACTTC. Residues: CASSAGVLAKNIQYF.

This clonotype was seen ten or more times. The rearrangement joins TRBV20-1 to TRBJ2-3; TRBD1 aligns across 10 bases. This CDR3 contains 15 residues. The germline gives CDR1 DFQATT, CDR2 SNEGSKA (reference sequence). V lost 3 bases, J lost 2 bases, and 5 bases stayed unmatched. CDR3 sequence (DNA): TGCAGTGCTAGTCCGGGACAGGGGTTCACAGATACGCAGTATTTT. As protein: CSASPGQGFTDTQYF.

The chain is built from TRBV4-2 and TRBJ1-2, with D uncertain. Germline values: CDR1 LGHNA, CDR2 YNFKEQ. The CDR3 contains 15 residues. V was trimmed by 0 bases and J by 1 base, leaving 9 bases between them. CDR3 DNA sequence: TGTGCCAGCAGCCAAGATCGCAGCCTTAACTATGGCTACACCTTC. It yields the protein CASSQDRSLNYGYTF.

This clonotype was seen at least ten times. The chain carries TRBV5-1 and TRBJ2-7; D is ambiguous. In germline, CDR1 is SGHRS, CDR2 YFSETQ. The CDR3 spans 16 residues. Trimming removed 0 bases from V and 2 bases from J, with 15 bases in between. As DNA, the CDR3 is TGCGCCAGCAGCTTGGCCATTGGGAATCCTCCCTACGAGCAGTACTTC. This encodes CASSLAIGNPPYEQYF.

This clonotype was recorded at least ten times. V and J are TRBV29-1 and TRBJ2-1; no firm D call. Germline V gene data show CDR1 as SQVTM and CDR2 as ANQGSEA. Trimming left V 7 bases short and J 0 bases short, with 10 bases between. This CDR3 has 13 amino acids. The CDR3 sequence: CSATTFSYNEQFF. The CDR3 nucleotides read TGCAGCGCCACGACTTTCTCCTACAATGAGCAGTTCTTC.

Regarding this clonotype: This clone may be a read error of a much larger clone one base away. The chain employs TRBV20-1 and TRBJ2-1; TRBD2 aligns across 8 bases. The germline V gene encodes CDR1 DFQATT and CDR2 SNEGSKA (reference sequence). Trimming at V came to 5 bases and at J to 4 bases, leaving 13 bases not matched to a gene. CDR3 length equals 16 residues. In DNA form, the CDR3 reads TGCAGTGCTCCACGAGGAGCGGGGGCAGTTTACAATGAGCAGTTCTTC. It yields the protein CSAPRGAGAVYNEQFF.

This clonotype appeared many times. The gene calls are TRBV2 and TRBJ2-5; D possibly matches TRBD1 or TRBD2 (5 bases each). This CDR3 region has 15 residues. The V gene's germline CDR1 is SNHLY and CDR2 FYNNEI. Deletions cut 6 bases from V and 4 bases from J, with 18 bases between. The CDR3 nucleotides read TGTGCCAGCAGCGGGAAGGAGAGGGGCAGAGAGACCCAGTACTTC. Encoded protein: CASSGKERGRETQYF.

This clonotype was picked up many times. V is TRBV30 and J is TRBJ2-7; 9 nucleotides agree with TRBD2. Germline CDR1 is GTSNPN and CDR2 is SVGIG (reference sequence). After removal of 2 bases from V and 3 bases from J, the junction contained 8 bases not matched to a gene. The CDR3 extends over 15 amino acids. The CDR3 DNA is TGTGCCTGGAGTTCTAGCGGGCGGGGGGGCTACGAGCAGTACTTC. This translates into CAWSSSGRGGYEQYF.

There are many counts of this clonotype. This chain connects TRBV10-3 to TRBJ2-3, with 15 bases identical to TRBD2. V shed 4 bases and J 1 base; nucleotides not matched to a gene: 3. This CDR3 is 17 amino acids long. Germline V gene sequence: CDR1 ENHRY, CDR2 SYGVKD. DNA for the CDR3: TGTGCCATCAGTGGGACTAGCGGGAGGGGAGGCACAGATACGCAGTATTTT. It specifies CAISGTSGRGGTDTQYF.

This clonotype was found many times. This chain links TRBV6-1 with TRBJ1-2, with 7 bases fitting TRBD1. CDR3 length: 17 amino acids. Germline V gene data show CDR1 as MNHNS and CDR2 as SASEGT. V dropped 7 bases and J dropped 7; count of bases not matched to a gene: 21. CDR3 DNA: TGTGCCAGCACCCCCCGCGGCAGGGGGTTGGAGTCAGGTGGCTACACCTTC. Translated, it gives CASTPRGRGLESGGYTF.

A note on this clonotype: One base away lies a much larger clone, so this may be a sequencing read error. The V gene is TRBV2, the J gene TRBJ1-2; D might be TRBD1 (5 bases). Germline V CDR1 and CDR2: SNHLY, FYNNEI. With 2 bases removed from V and 6 bases from J, the gap between germline ends came to 16 bases. The CDR3 totals 15 residues. The CDR3 sequence: CASSEIRSRVNGYTF. In DNA, the CDR3 is TGTGCCAGCAGTGAAATCCGTAGCAGGGTAAATGGCTACACCTTC. The full variable domain, with the rest looked up from reference TRBV2 and TRBJ1-2, is EPEVTQTPSHQVTQMGQEVILRCVPISNHLYFYWYRQILGQKVEFLVSFYNNEISEKSEIFDDQFSVERPDGSNFTLKIRSTKLEDSAMYFCASSEIRSRVNGYTFGSGTRLTVV.

This clonotype has ten or more counts. This chain joins TRBV2 and TRBJ1-4, with a possible D match to TRBD1 (5 bases). The CDR3 consists of 16 residues. The germline CDR1 and CDR2 sequences are SNHLY and FYNNEI. V lost 6 bases, J lost 5 bases, and 19 bases lay in between. CDR3 loop: CASREMTVTLNEKLFF. CDR3 bases: TGTGCCAGCAGGGAAATGACAGTCACGCTCAATGAAAAACTGTTTTTT.

The V call is TRBV3-1, the J call TRBJ2-5; 8 bases align to TRBD2. The germline gives CDR1 LGHDT, CDR2 YNNKEL (reference sequence). This CDR3 spans 15 amino acids. The V segment lost 5 bases and the J segment 2 bases; nucleotides outside the gene matches: 7. CDR3 nucleotides: TGTGCCAGCAGCTATTGGACTAGCCGACAAGAGACCCAGTACTTC. This translates into CASSYWTSRQETQYF.

The rearrangement links TRBV15 to TRBJ2-1; D is perhaps TRBD2 (7 bases). Germline-derived CDR1 and CDR2 are LNHNV and YYDKDF (reference sequence). The CDR3 contains 17 residues. Between the trimmed V and J ends, which lost 3 bases and 2 bases, there was a span of 17 bases. DNA for the CDR3: TGTGCCACCAGCAGGATGGGGGGGGCCATAGCCTACAATGAGCAGTTCTTC. Its translation is CATSRMGGAIAYNEQFF.